The 17 T cell receptor beta chains given below trace back to one sample, sequenced in a study of beta chain features in type 1 diabetes. Study-level findings and limits: Shorter TCRB CDR3s, moderately but significantly so, were found in Type 1 diabetes patients in all four CD4+ subsets.

cDNA synthesis used the whole RNA isolate, giving expressed TCRB sequences. The table came from immunoSEQ multiplex PCR; TCRdb's copy has only in-frame clones and leaves some out. The sample has approximately 260,000 clones; roughly 21% are singletons. Antigens for these TCRs are unknown. Sequencing input: naive CD4+ T cells from blood. Every receptor here comes from a woman in her thirties or forties with type 1 diabetes.

This clone came up a few times. The sample carries other DNA sequences with the same CDR3. The V call is TRBV29-1, the J call TRBJ1-1; TRBD1 might be the D (6 bases). The length of the CDR3 is 13 residues. V lost 7 bases and J 0 bases, leaving 12 bases between the germline ends. Per germline, CDR1 SQVTM and CDR2 ANQGSEA. The CDR3 sequence: CSAPGQLNTEAFF. CDR3 coding DNA: TGCAGCGCCCCCGGACAGCTGAACACTGAAGCTTTCTTT.

This clone was counted a single time. J is TRBJ2-2 and V is TRBV19; D call uncertain. CDR1 is LNHDA, CDR2 SQIVND, per germline (reference sequence). The V gene lost 6 bases and the J gene lost 3 bases, with 11 bases spanning the gap. The CDR3 loop spans 14 amino acids. The CDR3 DNA sequence: TGTGCCAGTAGCCCTTTAGTGGACACCGGGGAGCTGTTTTTT. It encodes CASSPLVDTGELFF.

This clone has only a few counts. This rearrangement joins TRBV9 to TRBJ1-4; D not certain. V dropped 3 bases and J dropped 8 bases, with 14 bases sitting between them. This CDR3 is 14 amino acids long. Germline V gives CDR1 SGDLS, CDR2 YYNGEE. The CDR3 here is CASSAQARQEKLFF. The CDR3 region has the DNA TGTGCCAGCAGCGCCCAGGCCCGTCAAGAAAAACTGTTTTTT.

V is TRBV2 and J is TRBJ1-6; 10 bases are a match to TRBD1. The CDR3 is 14 amino acids. With V trimmed by 6 bases and J by 9 bases, 5 bases remained unmatched. Germline V gene sequence: CDR1 SNHLY, CDR2 FYNNEI. Here the CDR3 DNA reads TGTGCCAGCAGCCCGGGACAGGGGTCTTCACCCCTCCACTTT. This encodes CASSPGQGSSPLHF.

V and J are TRBV7-9 and TRBJ2-1; 13 bases match TRBD2. The CDR3 is 17 amino acids. The germline CDR1 and CDR2 sequences are SEHNR and FQNEAQ (reference sequence). After removal of 2 bases from V and 7 bases from J, the junction contained 8 bases not matched to a gene. This CDR3 is CASSLSLAGGPPNEQFF. The DNA for the CDR3 is TGTGCCAGCAGCTTATCACTAGCGGGAGGGCCTCCAAATGAGCAGTTCTTC.

This clone showed up just once. V is TRBV30 and J is TRBJ1-3; D may be TRBD1 (5 bases). CDR3 length equals 14 residues. The V and J ends lost 3 bases and 4 bases respectively, with 13 bases between them. Germline CDR1 GTSNPN, CDR2 SVGIG (reference sequence). DNA of the CDR3: TGTGCCTGGAGGCAGTCCTCAGGGGGAAACACCATATATTTT. The encoded protein is CAWRQSSGGNTIYF.

The chain has TRBV11-2 and TRBJ2-5, with D perhaps TRBD1 (7 bases). CDR1 and CDR2 from the germline V gene are SGHAT and FQNNGV. V lost 4 bases and J 2 bases, leaving 11 bases between the germline ends. This CDR3 is built from 14 residues. For the CDR3, the DNA is TGTGCCAGCAGCTCGACAGGGAGGCAAGAGACCCAGTACTTC. Translated: CASSSTGRQETQYF.

The chain employs TRBV7-3 and TRBJ1-2, with 7 bases identical to TRBD1. The trim removed 5 bases at V and 6 bases at J, leaving 9 bases unmatched. Germline V gives CDR1 SGHTA, CDR2 FQGTGA. This CDR3 region has 14 residues. CDR3 nucleotides: TGTGCCAGCAGCCCCGACAGGGATGGAGATGGCTACACCTTC. Protein product: CASSPDRDGDGYTF. Variable domain in full (rest from reference TRBV7-3 and TRBJ1-2): GAGVSQTPSNKVTEKGKYVELRCDPISGHTALYWYRQSLGQGPEFLIYFQGTGAADDSGLPNDRFFAVRPEGSVSTLKIQRTERGDSAVYLCASSPDRDGDGYTFGSGTRLTVV.

This clone was detected only a few times. V gene TRBV5-1 combines with J gene TRBJ2-5; TRBD2 might be the D (6 bases). Trimming left V 3 bases short and J 1 base short, with 16 bases between. The CDR3 loop spans 16 amino acids. Looked up from germline, CDR1 is SGHRS and CDR2 is YFSETQ. CDR3 nucleotide sequence: TGCGCCAGCAGCTCGGCCAGCGTAGCGGCCCAAGAGACCCAGTACTTC. It translates to CASSSASVAAQETQYF.

This sequence joins TRBV7-3 and TRBJ1-2, with 9 bases identical to TRBD1. Trimming cost V 5 bases and J 3 bases; bases outside gene matches: 1. Germline V gene data show CDR1 as SGHTA and CDR2 as FQGTGA. The CDR3 consists of 13 residues. Written as DNA, the CDR3 is TGTGCCAGCAGCAGGGACAGGGACTATGGCTACACCTTC. It encodes CASSRDRDYGYTF.

The chain joins TRBV19 to TRBJ2-5, with 8 positions matching TRBD1. This CDR3 region has 14 residues. Germline V CDR1 and CDR2: LNHDA, SQIVND (reference sequence). V was clipped by 4 bases and J by 4 bases; unmatched bases: 5. CDR3 in amino acids: CASSRPGGGETQYF. CDR3 coding DNA: TGTGCCAGTAGTAGACCAGGGGGCGGAGAGACCCAGTACTTC. Full variable domain (outside the CDR3, taken from reference TRBV19 and TRBJ2-5): DGGITQSPKYLFRKEGQNVTLSCEQNLNHDAMYWYRQDPGQGLRLIYYSQIVNDFQKGDIAEGYSVSREKKESFPLTVTSAQKNPTAFYLCASSRPGGGETQYFGPGTRLLVL.

The chain employs TRBV30 and TRBJ1-1; no firm D call. V was pared by 1 base and J by 4 bases, with 7 bases between. CDR1 and CDR2 from the germline V gene are GTSNPN and SVGIG (reference sequence). The CDR3 loop spans 12 amino acids. CDR3 nucleotides: TGTGCCTGGAGTGAAGCAAGCACTGAAGCTTTCTTT. Protein sequence: CAWSEASTEAFF.

This chain joins TRBV5-1 and TRBJ1-1; 12 bases agree with TRBD1. This CDR3 region has 15 residues. CDR1 SGHRS and CDR2 YFSETQ come from the germline V gene. V gave up 6 bases and J gave up 5 bases; unmatched junction bases: 8. CDR3 region: CASIPGQGASTEAFF. CDR3 sequence (DNA): TGCGCCAGCATCCCGGGACAGGGGGCGAGTACTGAAGCTTTCTTT. The full variable domain, its missing parts supplied by reference TRBV5-1 and TRBJ1-1, is KAGVTQTPRYLIKTRGQQVTLSCSPISGHRSVSWYQQTPGQGLQFLFEYFSETQRNKGNFPGRFSGRQFSNSRSEMNVSTLELGDSALYLCASIPGQGASTEAFFGQGTRLTVV.

The chain joins TRBV15 to TRBJ1-6; perhaps TRBD1 as D (5 bases). CDR1 and CDR2 from the germline V gene are LNHNV and YYDKDF (reference sequence). Trimming removed 7 bases from V and 6 bases from J, with 19 bases in between. The CDR3 has 16 amino acids. The CDR3 DNA sequence: TGTGCCACCACCGAAAGTGGCTGGGGCCTTAATTCACCCCTCCACTTT. Protein: CATTESGWGLNSPLHF.

This clone was counted a few times. This chain uses TRBV18 with TRBJ2-5, with D uncertain. V dropped 6 bases and J dropped 2 bases, with 4 bases sitting between them. The CDR3 consists of 11 residues. Germline CDR1 is KGHSH and CDR2 is LQKENI. CDR3 DNA: TGTGCCAGCTCTCGGCAAGAGACCCAGTACTTC. Translation: CASSRQETQYF.

V gene TRBV25-1 combines with J gene TRBJ2-7; weak D call: TRBD1 (6 bases). The CDR3 runs 15 residues. Trimming pared 3 bases from V and 3 bases from J, leaving 15 bases between. Germline lookup yields CDR1 MGHDK and CDR2 SYGVNS. CDR3 sequence: CASSDPTGHLYEQYF. CDR3 coding DNA: TGTGCCAGCAGTGACCCCACGGGACACCTCTACGAGCAGTACTTC.

The V call is TRBV4-2, the J call TRBJ2-7, with TRBD1 identical over 10 bases. Trimming removed 5 bases from V and 5 bases from J; junction bases left unmatched: 6. The CDR3 totals 14 residues. Germline V gene data show CDR1 as LGHNA and CDR2 as YNFKEQ. This chain's CDR3 is CASSFRTGGHEQYF. DNA of the CDR3: TGTGCCAGCAGCTTCCGGACAGGGGGTCACGAGCAGTACTTC.